Below, one T cell receptor beta chain is given with its context. Its antigen remains undetermined. Per-nucleotide qualities are absent, and no much larger clonotype sits a single base away. The sample comes from a study of blood T cell repertoires in COVID-19 (dated by TCRdb to the early 2020s). The study in broad terms: Samples covering the acute and convalescent phases of COVID-19 were provided by collaborators in the United States, Italy and Spain. The repertoires were released in a freely available public database intended as a resource for research on the immune response to SARS-CoV-2. Samples came from the ongoing ImmuneRACE study (first 160 participants) plus 1,254 subjects from 6 global collaborators. A de-identified subject ID, COVID-19 status, age in years and sex were almost always included in the sample metadata. HLA class I and class II types, where available, came from metadata supplied by the sample provider rather than from assay-based typing. The dataset comprised deeply sampled blood TCRbeta repertoires from subjects exposed to, actively infected with, or recovered from COVID-19. The prospective study material was composed of cDNA or gDNA derived from T cells, B-cell-depleted T cells, or PBMCs.

For CDR1 and CDR2, the germline V gene lists KGHSH and LQKENI. From cysteine to phenylalanine, the CDR3 is 14 amino acids long. The retained sequence is limited to the CDR3, 42 bases, with the frame set at the first base. The germline V and J ends show losses of 4 bases and 5 bases respectively, and no gene match explains 4 bases of the junction. The immunoSEQ Assay, a bias-controlled multiplex PCR, was used to amplify TCRbeta CDR3 regions from genomic DNA. In the paper's pipeline: Within the assay, amplification of reference gene primers was used to estimate how many nucleated cells each sample contained. Sequence reads were collapsed and filtered to measure the absolute abundance of every unique TCRbeta CDR3 rearrangement. For each sample, productive Simpson clonality was calculated by taking the square root of Simpson's diversity index across productive rearrangements. The table comes from immuneACCESS by way of TCRdb, which keeps in-frame sequences with V and J called. Part of the clones is missing from these tables; in studies checked, under half for an unresolved V gene and the rest for unknown reasons. The D gene and trimming were derived from the DNA, and the V and J assignments and clone size from that table. The sample table lists around 150,000 clones, around 86% of them with a count of one. The ten largest clones take up roughly 8% of the sample.

Study-wide conclusions, independent of this receptor: Clinical and demographic metadata were provided uncurated, with the amount varying by source and participant.

The collaborating institutions used their own protocols to collect whole blood in K2EDTA tubes. For TCRbeta analysis, collaborators shipped samples as frozen whole blood, isolated PBMCs, or DNA extracted from either of those sample types. The TCR was taken from a man in his sixties with acute or convalescent COVID-19. The sample comprised peripheral blood. This sequence uses TRBV18 and TRBJ1-5, and 8 bases in between align with TRBD1. The nucleotide sequence is given as TGTGCCAGCTCACTAGGACAGGGAGATCAGCCCCAGCATTTT. Its coded protein is CASSLGQGDQPQHF.